This T cell receptor beta chain was sequenced for a study of long-term antiretroviral therapy in people with HIV. About the research overall: First collections came about a decade before the 2015 immediate-ART recommendation.

An immunoSEQ assay, version v3.0, was performed at survey level. Libraries were prepared by immunoSEQ multiplex PCR; TCRdb keeps only in-frame clonotypes and omits some of them. The table has 30,000 or so clones, less than 90% seen once. About this clone: Its antigen is not known.

Study results and limitations: Clonotypes expanded prior to ART showed repertoire dominance at all sampled time points.

J gave up 4 bases and V 3 bases, and 4 bases lay outside the gene matches. The CDR3 has 15 amino acids. The germline gives CDR1 SGHRS, CDR2 YFSETQ. The samples comprised roughly 0.9-11 million cryopreserved PBMC ahead of DNA extraction. The chain recombines TRBV5-1 with TRBJ1-2; 12 bases map to TRBD1. Specimen: unsorted PBMCs, collected 0.4 years after starting antiretroviral therapy. This TCR was sampled from a man between 18 and 35 years old with HIV. The DNA of the CDR3 is TGCGCCAGCAGCTCCGGGACAGGGGGCTTCTATGGCTACACCTTC. Its protein is CASSSGTGGFYGYTF. Variable domain in full (rest from reference TRBV5-1 and TRBJ1-2): KAGVTQTPRYLIKTRGQQVTLSCSPISGHRSVSWYQQTPGQGLQFLFEYFSETQRNKGNFPGRFSGRQFSNSRSEMNVSTLELGDSALYLCASSSGTGGFYGYTFGSGTRLTVV.